This TCR beta chain was obtained from a study of T cells in tumors after PD-1 blockade. As for the study in general: Prior checkpoint blockade, systemic immunosuppressant use, or anti-cancer therapy within 4 weeks excluded patients.

Measured with immunoSEQ multiplex PCR; TCRdb has only the in-frame clones, and not every one. The profile covers thousands of clones, with approximately 70% appearing a single time and more than 4.5% taken by the ten largest. There are 11 residues in the CDR3. Germline CDR1 and CDR2: MDHEN and SYDVKM. V lost 6 bases and J 6 bases, leaving 8 bases between the germline ends. The TCR originated in a human donor with basal cell carcinoma. The V call is TRBV28, the J call TRBJ1-1, with D unresolved. The source material was tumor tissue, sampled before anti-PD-1 treatment. In nucleotides, the CDR3 is TGTGCCAGCAGGGGCAGGCCTGAAGCTTTCTTT. Translated: CASRGRPEAFF.